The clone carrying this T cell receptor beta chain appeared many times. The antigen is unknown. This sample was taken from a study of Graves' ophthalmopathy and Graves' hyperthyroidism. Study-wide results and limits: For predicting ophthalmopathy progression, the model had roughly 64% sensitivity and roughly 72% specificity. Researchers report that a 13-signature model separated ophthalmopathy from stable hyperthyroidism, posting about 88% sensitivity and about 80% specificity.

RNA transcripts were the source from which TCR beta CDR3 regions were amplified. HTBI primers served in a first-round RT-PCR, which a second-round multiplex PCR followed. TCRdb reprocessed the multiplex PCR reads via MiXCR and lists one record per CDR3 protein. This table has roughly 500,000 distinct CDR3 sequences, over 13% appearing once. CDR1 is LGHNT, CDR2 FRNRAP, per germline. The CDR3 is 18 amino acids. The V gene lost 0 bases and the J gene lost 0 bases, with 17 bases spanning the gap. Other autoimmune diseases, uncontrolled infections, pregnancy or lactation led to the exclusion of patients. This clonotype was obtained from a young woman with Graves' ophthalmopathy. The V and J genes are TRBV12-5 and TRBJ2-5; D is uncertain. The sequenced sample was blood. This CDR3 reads CASGLVRSSTENQETQYF. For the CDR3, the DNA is TGTGCTAGTGGTTTGGTAAGGAGTAGTACAGAAAACCAAGAGACCCAGTACTTC.